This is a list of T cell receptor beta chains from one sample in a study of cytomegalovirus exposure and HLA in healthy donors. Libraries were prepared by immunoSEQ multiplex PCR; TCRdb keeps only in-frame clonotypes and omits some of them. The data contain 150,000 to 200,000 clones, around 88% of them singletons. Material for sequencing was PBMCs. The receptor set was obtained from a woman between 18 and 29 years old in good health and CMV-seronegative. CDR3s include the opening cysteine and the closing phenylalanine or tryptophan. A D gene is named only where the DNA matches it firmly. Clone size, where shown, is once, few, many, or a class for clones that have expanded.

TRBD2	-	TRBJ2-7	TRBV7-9	CASSLADSRGSHEQYF	TGTGCCAGCAGCTTAGCCGACTCGCGGGGGAGCCACGAGCAGTACTTC
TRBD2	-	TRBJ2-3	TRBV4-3	CASSQDTSVLFTDTQYF	TGCGCCAGCAGCCAAGATACTAGCGTCTTATTCACAGATACGCAGTATTTT
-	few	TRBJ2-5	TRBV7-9	CASSSTGGGETQYF	TGTGCCAGCAGCTCAACAGGGGGGGGAGAGACCCAGTACTTC
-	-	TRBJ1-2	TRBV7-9	CASSLGGLGYTF	TGTGCCAGCAGCTTAGGGGGGCTTGGCTACACCTTC
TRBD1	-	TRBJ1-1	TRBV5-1	CASTESGTGPPNEAFF	TGCGCCAGCACCGAGTCCGGGACAGGACCCCCCAATGAAGCTTTCTTT
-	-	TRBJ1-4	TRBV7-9	CASSPSGGGEKLFF	TGTGCCAGCAGCCCCTCAGGCGGGGGGGAAAAACTGTTTTTT
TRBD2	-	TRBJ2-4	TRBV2	CASSERGTSGDRTNIQYF	TGTGCCAGCAGTGAAAGGGGGACTAGTGGGGATCGGACAAACATTCAGTACTTC
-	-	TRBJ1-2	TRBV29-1	CSVPSRGTLTNYGYTF	TGCAGCGTTCCGAGTAGGGGGACACTTACCAACTATGGCTACACCTTC
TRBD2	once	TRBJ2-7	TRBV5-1	CASSPGTSGTYEQYF	TGCGCCAGCAGCCCCGGGACTAGCGGTACCTACGAGCAGTACTTC
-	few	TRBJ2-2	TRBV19	CASSISGVTGELFF	TGTGCCAGTAGTATCTCCGGGGTCACCGGGGAGCTGTTTTTT
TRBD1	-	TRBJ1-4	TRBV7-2	CASSSPDRGDEKLFF	TGTGCCAGCAGCTCTCCGGACAGGGGGGATGAAAAACTGTTTTTT
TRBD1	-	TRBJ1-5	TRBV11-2	CASSLASLVGTGDQPQHF	TGTGCCAGCAGCTTAGCATCTCTTGTGGGGACAGGGGATCAGCCCCAGCATTTT
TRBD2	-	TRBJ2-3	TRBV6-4	CASSFTSGRTDTQYF	TGTGCCAGCAGTTTCACTAGCGGGAGGACCGATACGCAGTATTTT
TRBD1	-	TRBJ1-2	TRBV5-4	CASSPMAGTGSSNYGYTF	TGTGCCAGCAGCCCTATGGCCGGGACAGGATCTTCTAACTATGGCTACACCTTC
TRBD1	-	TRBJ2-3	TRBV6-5	CASSSIQGGKDTQYF	TGTGCCAGCAGTTCCATACAGGGGGGAAAAGATACGCAGTATTTT
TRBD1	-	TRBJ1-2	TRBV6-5	CASSRGQGPGGYTF	TGTGCCAGCAGTCGGGGACAGGGACCAGGAGGCTACACCTTC
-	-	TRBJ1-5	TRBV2	CASRGEANQPQHF	TGTGCCAGCAGAGGGGAGGCGAATCAGCCCCAGCATTTT
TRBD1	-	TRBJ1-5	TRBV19	CASGQGVSQPQHF	TGTGCCAGTGGACAGGGCGTTAGCCAGCCCCAGCATTTT
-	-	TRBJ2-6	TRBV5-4	CASSLARGQGANVLTF	TGTGCCAGCAGCTTGGCCAGAGGACAGGGGGCCAACGTCCTGACTTTC
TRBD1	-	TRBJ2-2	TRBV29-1	CSVEADRATGELFF	TGCAGCGTTGAAGCGGACAGGGCCACCGGGGAGCTGTTTTTT
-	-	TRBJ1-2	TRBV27	CASSRGINYGYTF	TGTGCCAGCAGTCGGGGAATTAACTATGGCTACACCTTC
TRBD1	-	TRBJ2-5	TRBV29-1	CSVAGQGARGQETQYF	TGCAGCGTTGCGGGACAGGGCGCTAGGGGCCAAGAGACCCAGTACTTC
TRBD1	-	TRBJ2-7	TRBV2	CASSGGQGSYEQYF	TGTGCCAGCAGTGGGGGACAGGGGAGCTACGAGCAGTACTTC
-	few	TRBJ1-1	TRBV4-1	CASSPRGNTEAFF	TGCGCCAGCAGCCCGCGAGGGAACACTGAAGCTTTCTTT
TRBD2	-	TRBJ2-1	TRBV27	CASSFRASGYNEQFF	TGTGCCAGCAGTTTTCGGGCTAGCGGATACAATGAGCAGTTCTTC
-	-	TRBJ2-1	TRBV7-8	CASSQVGRELFLGEQFF	TGTGCCAGCAGCCAAGTCGGCCGGGAGCTATTCCTGGGTGAGCAGTTCTTC
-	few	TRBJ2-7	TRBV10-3	CAISLGHEQYF	TGTGCCATCAGCCTAGGCCACGAGCAGTACTTC
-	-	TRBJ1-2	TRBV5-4	CASSLMEGNYGYTF	TGTGCCAGCAGCTTAATGGAGGGAAACTATGGCTACACCTTC
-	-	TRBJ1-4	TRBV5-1	CASSLGGEFEKLFF	TGCGCCAGCAGCTTAGGCGGGGAATTCGAAAAACTGTTTTTT
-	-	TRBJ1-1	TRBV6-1	CASSADLRNTEAFF	TGTGCCAGCAGTGCCGATCTACGGAACACTGAAGCTTTCTTT
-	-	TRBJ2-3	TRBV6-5	CASSPSGPADTQYF	TGTGCCAGCAGTCCGAGTGGGCCGGCAGATACGCAGTATTTT
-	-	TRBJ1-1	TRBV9	CASSVAMGAREAFF	TGTGCCAGCAGCGTAGCGATGGGGGCACGGGAAGCTTTCTTT
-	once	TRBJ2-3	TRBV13	CASTKVLRGYSTDTQYF	TGTGCCAGCACCAAAGTCTTACGCGGATATAGCACAGATACGCAGTATTTT
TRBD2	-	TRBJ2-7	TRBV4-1	CASSPYFGTSANEQYF	TGCGCCAGCAGCCCTTACTTCGGGACTAGTGCCAACGAGCAGTACTTC
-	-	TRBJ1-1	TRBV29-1	CSVPYPGTEAFF	TGCAGCGTTCCATACCCGGGTACGGAAGCTTTCTTT
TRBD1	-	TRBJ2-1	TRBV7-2	CASSLGTGVVSYNEQFF	TGTGCCAGCAGCTTAGGGACAGGGGTGGTCTCCTACAATGAGCAGTTCTTC
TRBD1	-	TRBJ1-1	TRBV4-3	CASSQTGGATEAFF	TGCGCCAGCAGCCAAACAGGGGGCGCAACTGAAGCTTTCTTT